These 22 T cell receptor beta chains share one sample of origin, sequenced in a study of cytomegalovirus exposure and HLA in healthy donors. 13 Jbeta primers and 60 Vbeta primers were used for the PCR. Using immunoSEQ multiplex PCR, the repertoire was profiled, and TCRdb retains in-frame clones only, with some absent. The repertoire includes some 150,000 clones, roughly 75% of them detected once, and 2.5% to 4% sits in the top ten. The sequenced sample was PBMCs. The receptors derive from a man between 40 and 49 years old in good health and CMV-seronegative.

The chain uses TRBV11-2 and TRBJ2-3, with 11 positions matching TRBD2. Germline trimming cut 4 bases from V and 5 bases from J; bases unmatched to any gene: 8. Germline V CDR1 and CDR2: SGHAT, FQNNGV. This CDR3 comprises 16 residues. In DNA form, the CDR3 reads TGTGCCAGCAGCTACCTTAGCGGGGGGGCCAGAGATACGCAGTATTTT. The encoded protein is CASSYLSGGARDTQYF.

The V gene is TRBV12-5, the J gene TRBJ2-3; 7 bases match TRBD2. CDR3 length: 18 amino acids. Germline lookup yields CDR1 LGHNT and CDR2 FRNRAP. The V segment lost 3 bases and the J segment 0 bases; nucleotides outside the gene matches: 12. In DNA form, the CDR3 reads TGTGCTAGTGGTTTTAGCCCGACTAGCTTCGCTAGCACAGATACGCAGTATTTT. Its protein is CASGFSPTSFASTDTQYF.

J is TRBJ2-5 and V is TRBV29-1, with TRBD1 as a possible D gene (6 bases). The CDR3 has 14 residues. The V end was cut by 3 bases, the J end by 5 bases, with 16 bases between. Germline V gene sequence: CDR1 SQVTM, CDR2 ANQGSEA. This CDR3 reads CSVERPGVGETQYF. In DNA, the CDR3 is TGCAGCGTTGAGCGTCCAGGGGTGGGGGAGACCCAGTACTTC.

This chain uses TRBV30 with TRBJ2-7; TRBD1 aligns across 7 bases. This CDR3 has 12 amino acids. Germline-derived CDR1 and CDR2 are GTSNPN and SVGIG (reference sequence). CDR3 region: CALDRALYEQYF. CDR3 nucleotide sequence: TGTGCGTTAGACAGGGCGCTCTACGAGCAGTACTTC.

The rearrangement links TRBV5-6 to TRBJ2-7; TRBD2 might be the D (5 bases). Germline loops: CDR1 SGHDT, CDR2 YYEEEE. Trimming shortened V by 1 base and J by 3 bases, and 17 bases separated the two germline ends. This CDR3 spans 16 amino acids. CDR3: CASSLSGRTNNYEQYF. The DNA for the CDR3 is TGTGCCAGCAGCTTGAGCGGCAGGACGAACAACTACGAGCAGTACTTC. The complete variable domain, with remaining parts taken from reference TRBV5-6 and TRBJ2-7, reads DAGVTQSPTHLIKTRGQQVTLRCSPKSGHDTVSWYQQALGQGPQFIFQYYEEEERQRGNFPDRFSGHQFPNYSSELNVNALLLGDSALYLCASSLSGRTNNYEQYFGPGTRLTVT.

The count of this clone is one. The rearrangement joins TRBV4-3 to TRBJ2-1; perhaps TRBD2 as D (5 bases). V lost 4 bases and J 13 bases, leaving 17 bases between the germline ends. The CDR3 is made up of 13 amino acids. Germline values: CDR1 LGHNA, CDR2 YSLEER. CDR3 sequence reads: CASSPLTGVQQFF. Written as DNA, the CDR3 is TGCGCCAGCAGCCCGCTTACCGGGGTGCAACAGTTCTTC.

This clone was seen just once. The chain has TRBV19 and TRBJ1-4; TRBD1 might be the D (6 bases). V dropped 6 bases and J dropped 2 bases, with 13 bases sitting between them. Germline V CDR1 and CDR2: LNHDA, SQIVND (reference sequence). This CDR3 has 15 residues. The CDR3 DNA reads TGTGCCAGTAGACTAAGCCAGGGGACTAATGAAAAACTGTTTTTT. Its translation is CASRLSQGTNEKLFF.

Written as DNA, the CDR3 is TGTGCCAGCAGCTTGGACTACTACGAGCAGTACTTC. Its translation is CASSLDYYEQYF. V usage is TRBV5-4 and J usage is TRBJ2-7, with unresolved D. The V and J ends lost 0 bases and 3 bases respectively, with 4 bases between them. The CDR3 length is 12 residues. CDR1 and CDR2 from the germline V gene are SGHNT and YYREEE (reference sequence).

This chain joins TRBV11-1 and TRBJ2-4; TRBD2 matches 7 bases. The CDR3 is 14 residues long. The junction had 0 bases not matched to a gene; V was cut back by 3 bases and J by 1 base. CDR1 is SGHAT and CDR2 is FQDESV in the germline V gene (reference sequence). CDR3 sequence: CASSLGGAKNIQYF. Here the CDR3 DNA reads TGTGCCAGCAGCTTGGGAGGGGCCAAAAACATTCAGTACTTC.

The rearrangement joins TRBV6-6 to TRBJ1-2; 10 bases are a match to TRBD1. The length of the CDR3 is 14 residues. The V segment lost 0 bases and the J segment 8 bases; nucleotides outside the gene matches: 3. Germline V gives CDR1 MNHNY, CDR2 SVGAGI (reference sequence). The CDR3 loop is CASSYSRTGGGYTF. CDR3 nucleotide sequence: TGTGCCAGCAGTTACTCTAGGACAGGGGGAGGCTACACCTTC.

This chain connects TRBV19 to TRBJ2-5; 9 positions match TRBD1. This CDR3 region has 13 residues. V lost 8 bases to trimming and J lost 5 bases; unmatched junction nucleotides: 6. The V gene's germline CDR1 is LNHDA and CDR2 SQIVND (reference sequence). The CDR3 loop is CASAQGARETQYF. In nucleotides, the CDR3 is TGTGCCAGTGCACAGGGGGCGCGGGAGACCCAGTACTTC. Drawing the rest from reference TRBV19 and TRBJ2-5, the complete variable domain is DGGITQSPKYLFRKEGQNVTLSCEQNLNHDAMYWYRQDPGQGLRLIYYSQIVNDFQKGDIAEGYSVSREKKESFPLTVTSAQKNPTAFYLCASAQGARETQYFGPGTRLLVL.

The CDR3 DNA sequence: TGTGCCAGCAGCTTGATGGCAGGGGGTAATAATTCACCCCTCCACTTT. This codes for CASSLMAGGNNSPLHF. The chain uses TRBV7-2 and TRBJ1-6; 7 nucleotides agree with TRBD1. Looked up from germline, CDR1 is SGHTA and CDR2 is FQGNSA. The V and J ends lost 3 bases and 5 bases, in that order; junction bases with no gene match: 7. This CDR3 contains 16 residues.

The chain uses TRBV5-1 and TRBJ1-4; a possible D gene is TRBD1 (5 bases). The V end lost 2 bases, the J end lost 8 bases, and 16 bases lay between the germline ends. Germline values: CDR1 SGHRS, CDR2 YFSETQ. There are 15 residues in the CDR3. The CDR3: CASSFSGSGYEKLFF. CDR3 DNA sequence: TGCGCCAGCAGCTTCTCTGGATCAGGGTACGAAAAACTGTTTTTT.

The chain couples TRBV4-1 to TRBJ1-4; TRBD1 matches 9 bases. This CDR3 contains 16 residues. Germline CDR1 and CDR2: MGHRA and YSYEKL. With V trimmed by 4 bases and J by 3 bases, 6 bases remained unmatched. The CDR3: CASSRPGTGPNEKLFF. In DNA, the CDR3 is TGCGCCAGCAGCCGCCCGGGGACAGGGCCTAATGAAAAACTGTTTTTT.

The genes are TRBV6-5 and TRBJ2-4; possible D gene TRBD2, 5 bases. Germline CDR1 and CDR2: MNHEY and SVGAGI. The CDR3 is 14 amino acids. V lost 6 bases to trimming and J lost 6 bases, with 15 bases between them. The CDR3 region is CASSPWAEGNIQYF. As DNA, the CDR3 is TGTGCCAGCAGCCCATGGGCAGAGGGAAACATTCAGTACTTC.

The chain links TRBV7-2 to TRBJ1-6; TRBD1 might be the D (6 bases). Germline V gene data show CDR1 as SGHTA and CDR2 as FQGNSA. The CDR3 runs 13 residues. V was clipped by 1 base and J by 13 bases, with 11 bases between them. CDR3 residues: CASSLGEGHPLHF. The CDR3 DNA reads TGTGCCAGCAGCTTAGGAGAGGGACACCCCCTCCACTTT.

The chain has TRBV2 and TRBJ1-6; TRBD1 agrees at 7 bases. Trimming removed 1 base from V and 9 bases from J; junction bases left unmatched: 6. The CDR3 loop spans 15 amino acids. CDR1 SNHLY and CDR2 FYNNEI come from the germline V gene. The CDR3 sequence: CASSEDRGRSSPLHF. In DNA, the CDR3 is TGTGCCAGCAGTGAAGACAGGGGAAGAAGTTCACCCCTCCACTTT.

V and J are TRBV6-1 and TRBJ2-2; 9 positions agree with TRBD2. CDR1 and CDR2 from the germline V gene are MNHNS and SASEGT. The CDR3 is 13 residues long. Unmatched junction bases numbered 2, after V lost 8 bases and J lost 4 bases. In DNA form, the CDR3 reads TGTGCCAGCGGCGGGGGGGCCACCGGGGAGCTGTTTTTT. It translates to CASGGGATGELFF.

This chain uses TRBV28 with TRBJ2-3; 12 nucleotides align to TRBD2. CDR1 is MDHEN and CDR2 is SYDVKM in the germline V gene. Trimming at V came to 6 bases and at J to 6 bases, leaving 4 bases not matched to a gene. This CDR3 is 14 amino acids long. CDR3: CASSLAGGSDTQYF. The CDR3 DNA follows: TGTGCCAGCAGCCTAGCGGGGGGGTCGGATACGCAGTATTTT. Using reference TRBV28 and TRBJ2-3 for the parts outside the CDR3, the full variable domain is DVKVTQSSRYLVKRTGEKVFLECVQDMDHENMFWYRQDPGLGLRLIYFSYDVKMKEKGDIPEGYSVSREKKERFSLILESASTNQTSMYLCASSLAGGSDTQYFGPGTRLTVL.

V is TRBV7-6 and J is TRBJ1-1, with D possibly being TRBD1 (6 bases). The CDR3 runs 17 residues. The germline CDR1 and CDR2 sequences are SGHVS and FNYEAQ. Deletions cut 5 bases from V and 10 bases from J, with 29 bases between. CDR3 residues: CASSPGPGELILGRAFF. CDR3 sequence (DNA): TGTGCCAGCAGCCCCGGGCCAGGGGAGCTCATCTTGGGTCGAGCTTTCTTT.

The chain carries TRBV7-9 and TRBJ2-5; D is unresolved. Germline CDR1 SEHNR, CDR2 FQNEAQ (reference sequence). CDR3 size: 13 residues. The V end was cut by 9 bases, the J end by 2 bases, with 13 bases between. DNA for the CDR3: TGTGCCAGTTCTTTGACTCATCAAGAGACCCAGTACTTC. Protein product: CASSLTHQETQYF.

CDR3: CASRPDRPTNEKLFF. DNA for the CDR3: TGTGCCAGTAGGCCTGACAGACCAACTAATGAAAAACTGTTTTTT. The chain uses TRBV19 and TRBJ1-4, with D perhaps TRBD1 (5 bases). CDR3 size: 15 residues. The germline V gene encodes CDR1 LNHDA and CDR2 SQIVND (reference sequence). V lost 6 bases, J lost 0 bases, and 11 bases lay in between.